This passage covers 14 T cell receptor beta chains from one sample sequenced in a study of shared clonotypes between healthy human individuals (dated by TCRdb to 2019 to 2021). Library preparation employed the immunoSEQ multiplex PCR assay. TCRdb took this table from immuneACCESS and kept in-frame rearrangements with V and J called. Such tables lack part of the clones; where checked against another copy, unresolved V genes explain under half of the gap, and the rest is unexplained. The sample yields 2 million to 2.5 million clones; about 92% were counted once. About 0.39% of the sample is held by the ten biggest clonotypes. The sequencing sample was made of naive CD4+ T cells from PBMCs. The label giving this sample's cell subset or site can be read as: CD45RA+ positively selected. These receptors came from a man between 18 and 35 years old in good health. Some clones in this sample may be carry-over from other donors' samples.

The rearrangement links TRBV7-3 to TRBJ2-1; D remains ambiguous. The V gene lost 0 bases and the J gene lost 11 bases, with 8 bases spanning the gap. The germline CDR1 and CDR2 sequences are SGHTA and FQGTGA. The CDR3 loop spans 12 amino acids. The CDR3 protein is CASSLTGGKQFF. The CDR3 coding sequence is TGTGCCAGCAGCTTAACAGGCGGAAAGCAGTTCTTC. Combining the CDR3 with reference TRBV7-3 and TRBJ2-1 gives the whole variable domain GAGVSQTPSNKVTEKGKYVELRCDPISGHTALYWYRQSLGQGPEFLIYFQGTGAADDSGLPNDRFFAVRPEGSVSTLKIQRTERGDSAVYLCASSLTGGKQFFGPGTRLTVL.

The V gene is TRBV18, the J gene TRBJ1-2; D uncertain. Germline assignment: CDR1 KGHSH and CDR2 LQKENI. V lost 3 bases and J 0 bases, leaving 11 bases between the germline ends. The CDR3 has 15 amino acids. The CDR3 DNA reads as TGTGCCAGCTCACCCGTCCAACAAGCTAACTATGGCTACACCTTC. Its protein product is CASSPVQQANYGYTF.

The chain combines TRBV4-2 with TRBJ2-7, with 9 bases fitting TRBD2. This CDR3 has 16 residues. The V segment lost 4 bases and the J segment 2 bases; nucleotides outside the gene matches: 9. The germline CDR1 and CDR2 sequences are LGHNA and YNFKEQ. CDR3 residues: CASSPTGTSFPYEQYF. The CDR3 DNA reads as TGTGCCAGCAGCCCAACCGGGACTAGCTTTCCCTACGAGCAGTACTTC.

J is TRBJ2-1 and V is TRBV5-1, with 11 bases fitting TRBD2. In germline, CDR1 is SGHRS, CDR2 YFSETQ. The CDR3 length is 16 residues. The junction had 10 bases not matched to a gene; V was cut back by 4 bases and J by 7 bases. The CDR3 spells CASSISSGRPGNEQFF. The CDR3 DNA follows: TGCGCCAGCAGCATCTCTAGCGGGAGGCCGGGAAATGAGCAGTTCTTC. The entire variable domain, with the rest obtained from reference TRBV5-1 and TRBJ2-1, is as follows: KAGVTQTPRYLIKTRGQQVTLSCSPISGHRSVSWYQQTPGQGLQFLFEYFSETQRNKGNFPGRFSGRQFSNSRSEMNVSTLELGDSALYLCASSISSGRPGNEQFFGPGTRLTVL.

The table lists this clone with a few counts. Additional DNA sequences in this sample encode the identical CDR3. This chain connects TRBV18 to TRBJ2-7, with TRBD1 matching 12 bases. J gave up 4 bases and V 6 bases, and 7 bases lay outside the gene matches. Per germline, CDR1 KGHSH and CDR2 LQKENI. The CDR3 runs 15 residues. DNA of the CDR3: TGTGCCAGCTCCCCTGGGACAGGGGGCGCTTACGAGCAGTACTTC. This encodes CASSPGTGGAYEQYF.

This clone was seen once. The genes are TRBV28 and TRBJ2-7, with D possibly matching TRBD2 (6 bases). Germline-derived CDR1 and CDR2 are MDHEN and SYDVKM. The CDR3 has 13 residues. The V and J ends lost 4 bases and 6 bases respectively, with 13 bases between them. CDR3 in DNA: TGTGCCAGCAGTTCCCATCGAGCGGGCGAGCAGTACTTC. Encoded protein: CASSSHRAGEQYF. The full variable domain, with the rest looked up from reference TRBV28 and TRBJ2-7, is DVKVTQSSRYLVKRTGEKVFLECVQDMDHENMFWYRQDPGLGLRLIYFSYDVKMKEKGDIPEGYSVSREKKERFSLILESASTNQTSMYLCASSSHRAGEQYFGPGTRLTVT.

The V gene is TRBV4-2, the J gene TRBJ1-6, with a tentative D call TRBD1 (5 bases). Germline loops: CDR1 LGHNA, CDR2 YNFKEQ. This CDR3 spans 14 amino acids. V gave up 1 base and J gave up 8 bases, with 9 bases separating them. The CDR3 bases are TGTGCCAGCAGCCAAGGCACCAGGGATTCACCCCTCCACTTT. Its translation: CASSQGTRDSPLHF.

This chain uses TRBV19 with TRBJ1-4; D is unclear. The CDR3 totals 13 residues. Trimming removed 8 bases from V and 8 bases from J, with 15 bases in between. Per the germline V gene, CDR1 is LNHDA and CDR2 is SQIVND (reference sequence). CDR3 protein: CASLQFNEEKLFF. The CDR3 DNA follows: TGTGCCAGTTTGCAGTTTAATGAAGAAAAACTGTTTTTT.

The CDR3 loop reads CASSFLRQAHTEAFF. DNA for the CDR3: TGTGCCAGCAGCTTTCTACGACAGGCTCACACTGAAGCTTTCTTT. V gene TRBV7-9 combines with J gene TRBJ1-1; D may be TRBD1 (6 bases). From germline, CDR1 is SEHNR and CDR2 FQNEAQ (reference sequence). This CDR3 comprises 15 residues. V lost 3 bases to trimming and J lost 3 bases, with 14 bases between them.

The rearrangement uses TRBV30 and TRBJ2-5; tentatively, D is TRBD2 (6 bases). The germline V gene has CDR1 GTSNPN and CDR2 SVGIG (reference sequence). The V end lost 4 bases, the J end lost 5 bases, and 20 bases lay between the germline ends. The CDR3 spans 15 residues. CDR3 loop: CAWNWFAGSFETQYF. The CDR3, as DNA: TGTGCCTGGAATTGGTTTGCCGGGAGCTTTGAGACCCAGTACTTC. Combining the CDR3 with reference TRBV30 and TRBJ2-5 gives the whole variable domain SQTIHQWPATLVQPVGSPLSLECTVEGTSNPNLYWYRQAAGRGLQLLFYSVGIGQISSEVPQNLSASRPQDRQFILSSKKLLLSDSGFYLCAWNWFAGSFETQYFGPGTRLLVL.

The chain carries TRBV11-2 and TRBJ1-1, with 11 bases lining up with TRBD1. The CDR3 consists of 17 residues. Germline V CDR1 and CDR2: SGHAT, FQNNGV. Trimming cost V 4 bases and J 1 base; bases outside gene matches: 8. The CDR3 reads CASSSGQGAIGNTEAFF. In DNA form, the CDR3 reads TGTGCCAGCAGCTCCGGACAGGGGGCAATTGGGAACACTGAAGCTTTCTTT.

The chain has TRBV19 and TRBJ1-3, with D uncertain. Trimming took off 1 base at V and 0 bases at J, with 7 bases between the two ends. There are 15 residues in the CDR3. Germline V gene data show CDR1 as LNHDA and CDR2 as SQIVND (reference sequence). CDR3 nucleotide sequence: TGTGCCAGTAGTATAGGGCCGAGCTCTGGAAACACCATATATTTT. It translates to CASSIGPSSGNTIYF.

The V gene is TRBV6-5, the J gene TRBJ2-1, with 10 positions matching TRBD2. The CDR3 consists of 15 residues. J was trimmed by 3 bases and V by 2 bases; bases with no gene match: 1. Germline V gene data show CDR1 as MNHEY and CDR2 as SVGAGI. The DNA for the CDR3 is TGTGCCAGCAGTTACACTAGCGGGGACTACAATGAGCAGTTCTTC. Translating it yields CASSYTSGDYNEQFF.

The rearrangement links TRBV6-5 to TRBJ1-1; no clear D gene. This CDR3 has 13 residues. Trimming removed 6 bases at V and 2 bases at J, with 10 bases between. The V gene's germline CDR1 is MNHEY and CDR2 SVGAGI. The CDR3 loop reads CASSRGINTEAFF. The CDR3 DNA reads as TGTGCCAGCAGCCGCGGGATAAACACTGAAGCTTTCTTT.